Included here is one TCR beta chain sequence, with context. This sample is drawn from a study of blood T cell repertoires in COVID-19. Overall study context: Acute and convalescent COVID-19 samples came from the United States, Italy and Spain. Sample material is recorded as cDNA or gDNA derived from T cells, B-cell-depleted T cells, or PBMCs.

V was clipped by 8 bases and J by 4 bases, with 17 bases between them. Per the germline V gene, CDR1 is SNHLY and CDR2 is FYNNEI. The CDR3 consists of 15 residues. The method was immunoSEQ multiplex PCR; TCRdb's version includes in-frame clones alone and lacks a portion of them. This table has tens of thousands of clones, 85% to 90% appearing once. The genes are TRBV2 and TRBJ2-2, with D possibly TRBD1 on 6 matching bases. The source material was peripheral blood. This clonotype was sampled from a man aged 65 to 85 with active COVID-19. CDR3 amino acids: CASSRGGVITGELFF. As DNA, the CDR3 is TGTGCCAGCTCCCGAGGGGGAGTTATCACCGGGGAGCTGTTTTTT.